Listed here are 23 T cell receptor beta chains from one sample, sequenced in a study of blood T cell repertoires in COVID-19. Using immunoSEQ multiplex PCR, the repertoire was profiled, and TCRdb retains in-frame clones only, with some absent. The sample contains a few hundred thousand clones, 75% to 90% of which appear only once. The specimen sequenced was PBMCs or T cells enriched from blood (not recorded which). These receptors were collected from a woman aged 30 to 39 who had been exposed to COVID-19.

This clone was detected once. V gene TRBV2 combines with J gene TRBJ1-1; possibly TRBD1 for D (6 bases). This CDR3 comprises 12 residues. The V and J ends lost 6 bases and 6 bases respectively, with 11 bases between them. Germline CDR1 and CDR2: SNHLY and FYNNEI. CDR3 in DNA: TGTGCCAGCAGGGCTGGGACATCTGAAGCTTTCTTT. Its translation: CASRAGTSEAFF. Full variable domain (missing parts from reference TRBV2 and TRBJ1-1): EPEVTQTPSHQVTQMGQEVILRCVPISNHLYFYWYRQILGQKVEFLVSFYNNEISEKSEIFDDQFSVERPDGSNFTLKIRSTKLEDSAMYFCASRAGTSEAFFGQGTRLTVV.

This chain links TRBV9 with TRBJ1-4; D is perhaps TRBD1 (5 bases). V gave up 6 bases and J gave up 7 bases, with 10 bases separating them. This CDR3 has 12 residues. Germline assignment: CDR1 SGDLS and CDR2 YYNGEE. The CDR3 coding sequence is TGTGCCAGCATTCGGGGGGGTGAAAAACTGTTTTTT. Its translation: CASIRGGEKLFF.

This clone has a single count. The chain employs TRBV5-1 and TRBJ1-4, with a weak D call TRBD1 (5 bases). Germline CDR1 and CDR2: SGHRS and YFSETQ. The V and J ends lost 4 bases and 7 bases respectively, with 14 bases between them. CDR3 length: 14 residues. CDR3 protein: CASSPQGHGEKLFF. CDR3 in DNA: TGCGCCAGCAGCCCCCAGGGTCACGGTGAAAAACTGTTTTTT. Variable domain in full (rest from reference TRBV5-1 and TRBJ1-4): KAGVTQTPRYLIKTRGQQVTLSCSPISGHRSVSWYQQTPGQGLQFLFEYFSETQRNKGNFPGRFSGRQFSNSRSEMNVSTLELGDSALYLCASSPQGHGEKLFFGSGTQLSVL.

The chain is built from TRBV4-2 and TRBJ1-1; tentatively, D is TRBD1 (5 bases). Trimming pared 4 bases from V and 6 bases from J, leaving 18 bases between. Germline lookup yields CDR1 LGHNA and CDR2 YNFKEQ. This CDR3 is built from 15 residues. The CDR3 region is CASSPLRGGAAEAFF. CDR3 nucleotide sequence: TGTGCCAGCAGCCCCCTGCGGGGAGGGGCTGCTGAAGCTTTCTTT.

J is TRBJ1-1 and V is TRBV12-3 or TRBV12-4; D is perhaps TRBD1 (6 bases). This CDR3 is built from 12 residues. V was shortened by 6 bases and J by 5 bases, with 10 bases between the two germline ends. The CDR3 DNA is TGTGCCAGCAGCAACAGGGTTACTGAAGCTTTCTTT. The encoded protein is CASSNRVTEAFF.

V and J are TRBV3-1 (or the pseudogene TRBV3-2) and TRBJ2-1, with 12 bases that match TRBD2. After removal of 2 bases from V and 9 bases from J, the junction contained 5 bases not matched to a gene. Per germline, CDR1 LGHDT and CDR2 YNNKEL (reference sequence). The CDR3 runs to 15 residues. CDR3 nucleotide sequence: TGTGCCAGCAGCCAACTAGCGGGGGGGCCCTTTGAGCAGTTCTTC. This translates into CASSQLAGGPFEQFF.

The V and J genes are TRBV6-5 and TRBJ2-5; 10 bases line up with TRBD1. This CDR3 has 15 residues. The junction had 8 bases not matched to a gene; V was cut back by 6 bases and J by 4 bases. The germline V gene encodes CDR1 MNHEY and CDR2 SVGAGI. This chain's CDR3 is CASSPTGGSVETQYF. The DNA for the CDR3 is TGTGCCAGCAGCCCGACAGGGGGCTCGGTAGAGACCCAGTACTTC.

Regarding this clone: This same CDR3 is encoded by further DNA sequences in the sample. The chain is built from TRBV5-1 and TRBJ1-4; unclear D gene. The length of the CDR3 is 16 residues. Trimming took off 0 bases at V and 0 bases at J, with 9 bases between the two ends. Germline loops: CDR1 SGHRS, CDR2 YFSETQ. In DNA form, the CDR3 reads TGCGCCAGCAGCTTGGGAACGGTCCCAACTAATGAAAAACTGTTTTTT. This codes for CASSLGTVPTNEKLFF.

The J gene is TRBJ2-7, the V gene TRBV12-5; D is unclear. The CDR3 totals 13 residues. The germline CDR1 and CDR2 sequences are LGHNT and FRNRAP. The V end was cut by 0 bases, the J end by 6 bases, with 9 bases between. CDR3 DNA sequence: TGTGCTAGTGGTTTGGTGATCGGTGGCGAGCAGTACTTC. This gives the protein CASGLVIGGEQYF.

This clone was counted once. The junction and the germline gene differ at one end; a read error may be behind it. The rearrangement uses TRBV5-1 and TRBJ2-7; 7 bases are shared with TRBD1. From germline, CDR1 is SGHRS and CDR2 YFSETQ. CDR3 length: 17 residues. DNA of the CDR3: TGCGCCAGCAGCTTGGACTTGTTGGGGACAGCTAAATCTAGACCCGCGTTC. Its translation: CASSLDLLGTAKSRPAF.

CDR3 loop: CASRRNSGNTIYF. The CDR3 region has the DNA TGTGCCAGCAGGAGGAATTCTGGAAACACCATATATTTT. The genes are TRBV27 and TRBJ1-3; D gene unclear. The germline CDR1 and CDR2 sequences are MNHEY and SMNVEV (reference sequence). The CDR3 loop spans 13 amino acids. Trimming shortened V by 6 bases and J by 1 base, and 7 bases separated the two germline ends.

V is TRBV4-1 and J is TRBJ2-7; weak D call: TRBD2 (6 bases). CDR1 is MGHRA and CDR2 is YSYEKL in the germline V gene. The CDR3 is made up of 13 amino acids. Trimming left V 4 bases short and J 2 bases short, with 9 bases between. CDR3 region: CASSPGGPYEQYF. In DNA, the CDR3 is TGCGCCAGCAGCCCCGGGGGACCCTACGAGCAGTACTTC.

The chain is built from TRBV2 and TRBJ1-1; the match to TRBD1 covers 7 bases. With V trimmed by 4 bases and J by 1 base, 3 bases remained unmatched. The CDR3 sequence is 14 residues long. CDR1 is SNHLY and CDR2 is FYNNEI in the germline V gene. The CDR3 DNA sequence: TGTGCCAGCAGTGCGACAGGGTGGAACACTGAAGCTTTCTTT. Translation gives CASSATGWNTEAFF.

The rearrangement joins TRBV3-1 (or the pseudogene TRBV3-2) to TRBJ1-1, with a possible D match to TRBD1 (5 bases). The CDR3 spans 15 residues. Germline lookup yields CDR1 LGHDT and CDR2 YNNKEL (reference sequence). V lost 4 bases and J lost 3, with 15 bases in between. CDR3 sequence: CASSRGGRADTEAFF. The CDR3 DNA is TGTGCCAGCAGCCGGGGGGGGAGGGCGGACACTGAAGCTTTCTTT.

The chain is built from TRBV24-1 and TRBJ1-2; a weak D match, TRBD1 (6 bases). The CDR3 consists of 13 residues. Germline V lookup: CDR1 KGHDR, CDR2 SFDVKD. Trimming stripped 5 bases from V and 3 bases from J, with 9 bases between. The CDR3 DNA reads TGTGCCACCAGTGCAGGGGATTACTATGGCTACACCTTC. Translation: CATSAGDYYGYTF.

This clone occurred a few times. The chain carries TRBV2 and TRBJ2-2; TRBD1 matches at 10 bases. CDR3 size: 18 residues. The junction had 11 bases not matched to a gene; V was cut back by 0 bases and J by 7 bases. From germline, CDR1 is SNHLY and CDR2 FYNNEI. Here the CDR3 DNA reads TGTGCCAGCAGTGAAGCTTTGCCGACAGGGGGCCAGAACGGGGAGCTGTTTTTT. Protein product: CASSEALPTGGQNGELFF.

DNA for the CDR3: TGTGCCACCACCTCCAGAGCTCTGGGACTAGAAGGCAATGAGCAGTTCTTC. Translating it yields CATTSRALGLEGNEQFF. This chain joins TRBV2 and TRBJ2-1; 8 bases fit TRBD2. The CDR3 has 17 amino acids. Per the germline V gene, CDR1 is SNHLY and CDR2 is FYNNEI. After removal of 10 bases from V and 6 bases from J, the junction contained 20 bases not matched to a gene.

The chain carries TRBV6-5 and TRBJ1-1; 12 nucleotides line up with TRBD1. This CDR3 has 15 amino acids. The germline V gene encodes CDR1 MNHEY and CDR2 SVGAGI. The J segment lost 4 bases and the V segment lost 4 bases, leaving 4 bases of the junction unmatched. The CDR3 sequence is CASSSGQGASTEAFF. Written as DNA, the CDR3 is TGTGCCAGCAGTTCGGGACAGGGGGCAAGCACTGAAGCTTTCTTT.

This chain's CDR3 is CASSVTGFGEQYF. CDR3 sequence (DNA): TGTGCCAGCAGCGTAACAGGGTTCGGCGAGCAGTACTTC. J is TRBJ2-7 and V is TRBV7-8, with D perhaps matching TRBD1 (6 bases). The V and J ends lost 5 bases and 6 bases respectively, with 14 bases between them. This CDR3 contains 13 residues. CDR1 SGHVS and CDR2 FQNEAQ come from the germline V gene.

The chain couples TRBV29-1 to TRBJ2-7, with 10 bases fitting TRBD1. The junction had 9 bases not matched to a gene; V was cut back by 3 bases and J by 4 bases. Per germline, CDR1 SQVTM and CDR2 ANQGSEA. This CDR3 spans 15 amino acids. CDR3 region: CSVDDGGQGFYEQYF. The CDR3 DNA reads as TGCAGCGTTGATGATGGGGGACAGGGGTTTTACGAGCAGTACTTC.

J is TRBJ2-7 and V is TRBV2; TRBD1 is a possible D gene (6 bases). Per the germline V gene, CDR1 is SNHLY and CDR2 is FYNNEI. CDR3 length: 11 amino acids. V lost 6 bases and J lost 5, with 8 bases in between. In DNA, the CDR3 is TGTGCCAGCAGACAGGGTGACGAGCAGTACTTC. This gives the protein CASRQGDEQYF.

The CDR3 loop is CASSYSVTGYHEQYF. DNA for the CDR3: TGTGCCAGCAGTTACTCGGTGACAGGGTACCACGAGCAGTACTTC. This chain connects TRBV6-5 to TRBJ2-7; 7 bases line up with TRBD1. J was trimmed by 5 bases and V by 0 bases; bases with no gene match: 7. The length of the CDR3 is 15 residues. The germline V gene has CDR1 MNHEY and CDR2 SVGAGI.

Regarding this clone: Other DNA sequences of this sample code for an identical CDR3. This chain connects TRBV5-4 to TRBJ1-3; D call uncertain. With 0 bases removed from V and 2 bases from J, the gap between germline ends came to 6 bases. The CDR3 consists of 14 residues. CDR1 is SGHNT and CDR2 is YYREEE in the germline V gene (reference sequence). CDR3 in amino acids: CASSLDRAGNTIYF. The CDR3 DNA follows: TGTGCCAGCAGCTTGGATCGGGCTGGAAACACCATATATTTT.